This passage covers 27 T cell receptor beta chains from one sample sequenced in a study of OX40 agonist ivuxolimab in advanced cancers. The table came from immunoSEQ multiplex PCR; TCRdb's copy has only in-frame clones and leaves some out. Found here are 55,000 to 80,000 clones, about 81% of them singletons; the top ten hold 2% to 2.5%. The sequences come from CD4+ or CD8+ T cells sorted from blood, collected in a trial of the OX40 agonist ivuxolimab. Every receptor here comes from an adult with an advanced solid tumor such as melanoma, head and neck, liver or kidney cancer.

The rearrangement links TRBV10-3 to TRBJ2-1; D may be TRBD2 (6 bases). The CDR3 loop spans 14 amino acids. The V and J ends lost 6 bases and 5 bases respectively, with 14 bases between them. Germline V gene lookup returns CDR1 ENHRY and CDR2 SYGVKD. The CDR3 here is CAISPTLAHNEQFF. In DNA form, the CDR3 reads TGTGCCATCAGCCCAACTCTAGCGCACAATGAGCAGTTCTTC.

This clone has a single count. The chain carries TRBV9 and TRBJ1-6, with D unclear. CDR3 length equals 15 residues. V shed 1 base and J shed 3 bases, with 8 bases lying between them. Per the germline V gene, CDR1 is SGDLS and CDR2 is YYNGEE. The CDR3 sequence: CASSVRRDYNSPLHF. The CDR3 DNA reads as TGTGCCAGCAGCGTACGGCGGGACTATAATTCACCCCTCCACTTT.

The chain has TRBV5-1 and TRBJ1-2; 10 bases fit TRBD1. The CDR3 loop spans 16 amino acids. J lost 6 bases, V lost 4 bases, and 12 bases had no gene match. Germline loops: CDR1 SGHRS, CDR2 YFSETQ. The CDR3 bases are TGCGCCAGCAGCCTTAACCTTCCCGGGACAGGGGATGGCTACACCTTC. Its protein is CASSLNLPGTGDGYTF.

This rearrangement joins TRBV9 to TRBJ2-3; tentative D call: TRBD2 (6 bases). The CDR3 is made up of 15 amino acids. Between the trimmed V and J ends, which lost 2 bases and 3 bases, there was a span of 13 bases. The V gene's germline CDR1 is SGDLS and CDR2 YYNGEE. The CDR3 here is CASSVREMGTDTQYF. CDR3 coding DNA: TGTGCCAGCAGCGTCCGGGAGATGGGGACAGATACGCAGTATTTT.

The gene calls are TRBV9 and TRBJ2-1, with 11 bases aligning to TRBD1. J lost 4 bases, V lost 2 bases, and 2 bases had no gene match. This CDR3 has 15 residues. Germline V gene data show CDR1 as SGDLS and CDR2 as YYNGEE. CDR3 residues: CASSVRDRGYNEQFF. CDR3 DNA: TGTGCCAGCAGCGTCCGGGACAGGGGGTACAATGAGCAGTTCTTC.

The gene calls are TRBV15 and TRBJ2-7; D gene uncertain. The V end lost 8 bases, the J end lost 0 bases, and 8 bases lay between the germline ends. The CDR3 runs to 12 residues. CDR1 and CDR2 (germline): LNHNV, YYDKDF (reference sequence). The CDR3 here is CATGSSSYEQYF. DNA for the CDR3: TGTGCCACCGGCTCAAGCTCCTACGAGCAGTACTTC.

This chain joins TRBV7-2 and TRBJ2-7; 8 bases match TRBD1. The CDR3 has 14 residues. Germline V lookup: CDR1 SGHTA, CDR2 FQGNSA. Trimming removed 3 bases from V and 2 bases from J; junction bases left unmatched: 3. The CDR3: CASSFRQGTYEQYF. The DNA of the CDR3 is TGTGCCAGCAGCTTCCGACAGGGGACCTACGAGCAGTACTTC. The complete variable domain, with remaining parts taken from reference TRBV7-2 and TRBJ2-7, reads GAGVSQSPSNKVTEKGKDVELRCDPISGHTALYWYRQSLGQGLEFLIYFQGNSAPDKSGLPSDRFSAERTGGSVSTLTIQRTQQEDSAVYLCASSFRQGTYEQYFGPGTRLTVT.

V usage is TRBV6-4 and J usage is TRBJ2-1, with D perhaps being TRBD1 or TRBD2 (5 bases each). CDR1 and CDR2 (germline): MRHNA, SNTAGT. Deletions cut 6 bases from V and 5 bases from J, with 11 bases between. The CDR3 spans 13 residues. The CDR3 sequence is CASRGTLNNEQFF. In DNA form, the CDR3 reads TGTGCCAGCAGGGGGACGCTCAACAATGAGCAGTTCTTC.

This clone was recorded a few times. The chain joins TRBV18 to TRBJ2-7; 9 nucleotides line up with TRBD1. Germline V CDR1 and CDR2: KGHSH, LQKENI. V lost 6 bases to trimming and J lost 2 bases; unmatched junction nucleotides: 5. The CDR3 sequence is 14 residues long. The chain's CDR3 is CASSFGQGTYEQYF. CDR3 DNA: TGTGCCAGCTCGTTTGGACAGGGGACCTACGAGCAGTACTTC.

The CDR3 sequence: CASSFSWNTEAFF. The CDR3 region has the DNA TGTGCCAGCAGCTTCTCGTGGAACACTGAAGCTTTCTTT. The rearrangement joins TRBV5-8 to TRBJ1-1; D not certain. CDR3 length equals 13 residues. Germline CDR1 is SGHTS and CDR2 is YDEGEE. With 2 bases removed from V and 1 base from J, the gap between germline ends came to 6 bases.

The V gene is TRBV5-1, the J gene TRBJ2-3, with D possibly being TRBD1 (6 bases). CDR3 length: 15 residues. Trimming took off 4 bases at V and 2 bases at J, with 14 bases between the two ends. From germline, CDR1 is SGHRS and CDR2 YFSETQ. The CDR3: CASSDQRTATDTQYF. CDR3 DNA: TGCGCCAGCAGCGACCAAAGGACAGCCACAGATACGCAGTATTTT.

For the CDR3, the DNA is TGTGCCAGCAGTTACGGGGGGGCTCCCCACGAGCAGTACTTC. Its protein product is CASSYGGAPHEQYF. The chain is built from TRBV6-5 and TRBJ2-7, with a possible D match to TRBD2 (7 bases). The CDR3 totals 14 residues. Germline V gene lookup returns CDR1 MNHEY and CDR2 SVGAGI. V gave up 2 bases and J gave up 5 bases, with 13 bases separating them.

This rearrangement joins TRBV5-5 to TRBJ1-1; TRBD1 matches at 11 bases. V gave up 3 bases and J gave up 1 base; unmatched junction bases: 11. The CDR3 is 18 residues long. The germline CDR1 and CDR2 sequences are SGHKS and YYEKEE (reference sequence). CDR3 residues: CASSSSGQGAGRNTEAFF. DNA of the CDR3: TGTGCCAGCAGCTCTTCAGGACAGGGGGCAGGGCGGAACACTGAAGCTTTCTTT.

This clone was observed once. The chain joins TRBV6-5 to TRBJ1-2, with 7 positions matching TRBD1. CDR1 and CDR2 from the germline V gene are MNHEY and SVGAGI. J was trimmed by 4 bases and V by 5 bases; bases with no gene match: 4. This CDR3 is built from 13 residues. The CDR3: CASSRQGSYGYTF. The CDR3 DNA is TGTGCCAGCAGTCGACAGGGCAGCTATGGCTACACCTTC.

The chain links TRBV11-3 to TRBJ2-7; D unclear. V lost 0 bases to trimming and J lost 0 bases, with 9 bases between them. This CDR3 comprises 15 residues. Germline V gives CDR1 SGHNT, CDR2 YENEEA. CDR3 protein: CASSLDSVSSYEQYF. The DNA for the CDR3 is TGTGCCAGCAGCTTAGATTCAGTCAGCTCCTACGAGCAGTACTTC.

In this sample, this clone turned up once. V gene TRBV6-1 combines with J gene TRBJ2-1; 11 bases align to TRBD1. CDR3 length: 14 residues. The V gene end was trimmed by 6 bases and the J gene end by 7 bases; junction bases not matched to a gene: 5. Germline CDR1 and CDR2: MNHNS and SASEGT. CDR3 loop: CASSPDRGRNEQFF. DNA of the CDR3: TGTGCCAGCAGCCCGGACAGGGGGCGGAATGAGCAGTTCTTC.

The chain uses TRBV2 and TRBJ1-1, with 10 bases matching TRBD1. J was trimmed by 5 bases and V by 8 bases; bases with no gene match: 8. The CDR3 consists of 14 residues. Germline lookup yields CDR1 SNHLY and CDR2 FYNNEI. The chain's CDR3 is CASGTTGGKTEAFF. The CDR3 DNA is TGTGCCAGCGGCACGACAGGGGGCAAAACTGAAGCTTTCTTT.

The V and J genes are TRBV18 and TRBJ1-1; D call uncertain. The CDR3 runs 14 residues. The V gene's germline CDR1 is KGHSH and CDR2 LQKENI. The germline V and J ends were trimmed by 2 bases and 6 bases, with 13 bases remaining between them. CDR3 coding DNA: TGTGCCAGCTCACCAAGGGCAGCGGATGCTGAAGCTTTCTTT. Its translation is CASSPRAADAEAFF.

CDR3 DNA sequence: TGTGCCAGTAGTCCCGGCGGGACAGTCTCCTACGAGCAGTACTTC. It translates to CASSPGGTVSYEQYF. This sequence joins TRBV19 and TRBJ2-7; D possibly corresponds to TRBD1 (7 bases). The ends were cut back, 5 bases at V and 0 bases at J, with 14 bases in the middle. CDR3 length: 15 amino acids. CDR1 and CDR2 (germline): LNHDA, SQIVND (reference sequence).

V and J are TRBV11-2 and TRBJ1-2, with TRBD1 as a possible D gene (5 bases). In germline, CDR1 is SGHAT, CDR2 FQNNGV. There are 12 residues in the CDR3. V was clipped by 2 bases and J by 4 bases, with 5 bases between them. The CDR3 is CASSLQGYGYTF. DNA for the CDR3: TGTGCCAGCAGCTTACAGGGCTATGGCTACACCTTC.

The CDR3 here is CASSLGYTDTQYF. CDR3 nucleotide sequence: TGTGCCAGCAGTCTAGGGTACACAGATACGCAGTATTTT. The gene calls are TRBV7-6 and TRBJ2-3; D not certain. The length of the CDR3 is 13 residues. CDR1 is SGHVS, CDR2 FNYEAQ, per germline. The V end was cut by 6 bases, the J end by 2 bases, with 9 bases between.

J is TRBJ1-3 and V is TRBV6-1, with TRBD1 matching 10 bases. V trimming: 1 base; J trimming: 4 bases; junction bases outside the gene matches: 4. Germline CDR1 is MNHNS and CDR2 is SASEGT. The CDR3 totals 16 residues. This CDR3 reads CASSEGRQGAGNTIYF. The CDR3 DNA sequence: TGTGCCAGCAGTGAAGGGCGACAGGGGGCAGGAAACACCATATATTTT.

This chain joins TRBV6-5 and TRBJ2-7; no firm D call. In germline, CDR1 is MNHEY, CDR2 SVGAGI. Trimming took 2 bases from V and 0 from J, leaving 8 bases between them. This CDR3 is 14 amino acids long. The CDR3 nucleotides read TGTGCCAGCAGTTACCAGCTAGGCTCCTACGAGCAGTACTTC. This sequence encodes CASSYQLGSYEQYF.

The chain carries TRBV19 and TRBJ2-7; a weak D match, TRBD1 (6 bases). Trimming removed 8 bases from V and 2 bases from J, with 13 bases in between. The CDR3 covers 13 residues. Germline CDR1 LNHDA, CDR2 SQIVND (reference sequence). CDR3 DNA: TGTGCCAGTCGTCGGACAGATACCTACGAGCAGTACTTC. It yields the protein CASRRTDTYEQYF.

V and J are TRBV29-1 and TRBJ2-1, with D possibly TRBD1 on 5 matching bases. Germline V gene lookup returns CDR1 SQVTM and CDR2 ANQGSEA. V was shortened by 2 bases and J by 8 bases, with 13 bases between the two germline ends. This CDR3 has 13 residues. CDR3 sequence reads: CSVELGARDEQFF. DNA of the CDR3: TGCAGCGTTGAATTAGGGGCGCGAGATGAGCAGTTCTTC.

This clone was observed a handful of times. CDR3 protein: CASLSWGGNQPQHF. The CDR3 bases are TGTGCCAGTCTTTCCTGGGGCGGGAATCAGCCCCAGCATTTT. The chain joins TRBV5-6 to TRBJ1-5; D perhaps matches TRBD1 (5 bases). The germline V gene has CDR1 SGHDT and CDR2 YYEEEE. The CDR3 runs 14 residues. The V gene lost 8 bases and the J gene lost 4 bases, with 16 bases spanning the gap.

This clone was found once. The rearrangement links TRBV23-1 to TRBJ2-7; tentatively, D is TRBD1 (6 bases). TRBV23-1 is an ORF for which the function is uncertain. This CDR3 has 13 amino acids. Trimming took off 2 bases at V and 4 bases at J, with 9 bases between the two ends. The CDR3 DNA sequence: TGCGCCAGCAGTCAAGGAACAGGGTACGAGCAGTACTTC. Translating it yields CASSQGTGYEQYF.